This T cell receptor (beta chain) was sequenced for a study of blood T cell repertoires in COVID-19. Study overall: T cells, B-cell-depleted T cells, or PBMCs supplied cDNA or gDNA.

This clone was counted only a few times. V was pared by 0 bases and J by 11 bases, with 11 bases between. The CDR3 loop spans 14 amino acids. The germline V gene has CDR1 ENHRY and CDR2 SYGVKD. Only in-frame clones appear in the TCRdb table, and some are missing; sequencing was by immunoSEQ multiplex PCR. Of 87,000 or so clones in the sample, 65% to 90% were seen once. This sequence originates from an elderly woman with active or convalescent COVID-19. V and J are TRBV10-3 and TRBJ2-6, with TRBD1 as a possible D gene (6 bases). Specimen: peripheral blood. The CDR3 here is CAISESGARDVLTF. The CDR3 nucleotides read TGTGCCATCAGTGAGTCGGGGGCGCGTGACGTCCTGACTTTC.